This T cell receptor beta chain stems from a study of CD8 T cells in ankylosing spondylitis. Overall study results and limits: Typical of ankylosing spondylitis blood, it appeared, was a TCR beta motif of fewer than 10 highly homologous variants.

This clonotype was seen more than once but under ten times. Its antigen is unidentified. Quantitative molecular-barcoded 5'-RACE generated the TCR beta libraries. MiXCR, applied by TCRdb to the 5' RACE reads, yields one record per CDR3 protein. Of around 250,000 distinct CDR3 sequences listed, approximately 30% are singletons. V lost 9 bases, J lost 6 bases, and 16 bases lay in between. Germline CDR1 is SGHRS and CDR2 is YFSETQ. The CDR3 totals 13 residues. The receptor comes from a male donor with ankylosing spondylitis or in good health (not recorded which). The chain is built from TRBV5-1 and TRBJ1-5; D possibly corresponds to TRBD1 (6 bases). The specimen was blood, either unsorted or a sorted T cell fraction (not recorded which). This chain's CDR3 is CATDEQGCQPQHF. The CDR3 nucleotides are TGCGCCACCGACGAACAGGGCTGTCAGCCCCAGCATTTT. The whole variable domain, filled in from reference TRBV5-1 and TRBJ1-5, reads KAGVTQTPRYLIKTRGQQVTLSCSPISGHRSVSWYQQTPGQGLQFLFEYFSETQRNKGNFPGRFSGRQFSNSRSEMNVSTLELGDSALYLCATDEQGCQPQHFGDGTRLSIL.